These 3 T cell receptor delta chains were all obtained from the same sample, sequenced in a study of delta chains in infants with herpesvirus infections. TCR cDNA was made from PBMC RNA with gamma- and delta-chain-specific primers. TCRdb called clones anew from the RT-PCR reads with CATT. The table has some 1,600 delta-chain clones, under 30% seen once. Sequencing used peripheral blood, obtained at time point 3 of longitudinal follow-up. Receptors were obtained from a human donor who was a Ugandan infant, either HIV-exposed or HIV-unexposed (not recorded which).

The chain employs TRDV1 and TRDJ3, with D perhaps matching TRDD2 or TRDD3 (7 bases each). CDR1 and CDR2 from the germline V gene are TSWWSYY and QGS. V was pared by 2 bases and J by 1 base, with 36 bases between. CDR3 length: 26 residues. Here the CDR3 reads CALGEWSPSLWYWGSCPSWDTRQMFF. The CDR3 bases are TGTGCTCTTGGGGAATGGAGCCCTTCCTTATGGTACTGGGGATCTTGCCCTTCCTGGGACACCCGACAGATGTTTTTC.

The chain uses TRDV1 and TRDJ1, with 9 bases identical to TRDD3. CDR1 is TSWWSYY and CDR2 is QGS in the germline V gene. CDR3 length equals 14 residues. After removal of 3 bases from V and 4 bases from J, the junction contained 3 bases not matched to a gene. This chain's CDR3 is CALGDLGDVDKLIF. DNA for the CDR3: TGTGCTCTTGGGGACCTGGGGGATGTCGATAAACTCATCTTT.

This clone is classed as large (0.1 to 1%). V and J are TRDV1 and TRDJ1, with 10 positions matching TRDD3. The trim removed 3 bases at V and 5 bases at J, leaving 30 bases unmatched. The germline V gene encodes CDR1 TSWWSYY and CDR2 QGS. CDR3 length: 23 amino acids. The CDR3 region is CALGDPRSRTPWGIQWGADKLIF. The CDR3 DNA is TGTGCTCTTGGGGACCCCCGATCCCGTACCCCATGGGGGATACAATGGGGCGCGGATAAACTCATCTTT.